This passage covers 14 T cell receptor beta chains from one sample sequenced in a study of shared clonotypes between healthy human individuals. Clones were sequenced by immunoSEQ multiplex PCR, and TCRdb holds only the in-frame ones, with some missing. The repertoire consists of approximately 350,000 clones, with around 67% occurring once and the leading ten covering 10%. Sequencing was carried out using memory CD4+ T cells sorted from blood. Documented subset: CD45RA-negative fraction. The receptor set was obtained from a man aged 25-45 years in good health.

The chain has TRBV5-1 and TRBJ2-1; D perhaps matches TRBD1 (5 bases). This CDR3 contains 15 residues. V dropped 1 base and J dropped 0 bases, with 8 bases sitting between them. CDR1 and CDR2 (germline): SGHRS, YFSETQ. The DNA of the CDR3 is TGCGCCAGCAGCTTGATGGGGCCCTCCTACAATGAGCAGTTCTTC. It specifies CASSLMGPSYNEQFF.

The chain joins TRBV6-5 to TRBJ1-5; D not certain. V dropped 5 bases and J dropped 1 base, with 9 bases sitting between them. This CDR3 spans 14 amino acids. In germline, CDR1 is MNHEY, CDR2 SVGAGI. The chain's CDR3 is CASSLVGSNQPQHF. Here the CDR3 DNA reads TGTGCCAGCAGTCTGGTAGGGAGCAATCAGCCCCAGCATTTT.

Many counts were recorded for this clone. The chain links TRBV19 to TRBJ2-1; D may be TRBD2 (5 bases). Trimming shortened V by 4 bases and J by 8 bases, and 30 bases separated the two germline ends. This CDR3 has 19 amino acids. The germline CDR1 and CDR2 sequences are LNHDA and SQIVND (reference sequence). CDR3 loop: CASSSSLGGSPTLGDEQFF. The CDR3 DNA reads TGTGCCAGTAGTAGCAGTTTGGGTGGGAGTCCCACGCTTGGCGATGAGCAGTTCTTC.

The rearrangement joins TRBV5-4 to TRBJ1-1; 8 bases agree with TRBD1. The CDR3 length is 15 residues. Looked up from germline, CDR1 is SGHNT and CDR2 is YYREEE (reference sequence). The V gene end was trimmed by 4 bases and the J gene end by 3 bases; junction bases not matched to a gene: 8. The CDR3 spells CASSKMDRAYTEAFF. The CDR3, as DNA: TGTGCCAGCAGCAAAATGGACAGGGCTTACACTGAAGCTTTCTTT.

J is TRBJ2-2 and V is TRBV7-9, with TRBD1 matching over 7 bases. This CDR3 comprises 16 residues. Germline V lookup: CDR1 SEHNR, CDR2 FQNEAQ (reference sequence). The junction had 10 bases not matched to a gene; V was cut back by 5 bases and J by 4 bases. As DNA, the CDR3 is TGTGCCAGCAGCCCCCGGACAGGAGCGAGCACCGGGGAGCTGTTTTTT. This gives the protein CASSPRTGASTGELFF.

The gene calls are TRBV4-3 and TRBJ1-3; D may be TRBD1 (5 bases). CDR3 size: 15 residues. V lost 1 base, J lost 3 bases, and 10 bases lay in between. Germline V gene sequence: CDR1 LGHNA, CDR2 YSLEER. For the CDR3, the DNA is TGCGCCAGCAGCCAAGCCGGGGGATTTGGAAACACCATATATTTT. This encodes CASSQAGGFGNTIYF.

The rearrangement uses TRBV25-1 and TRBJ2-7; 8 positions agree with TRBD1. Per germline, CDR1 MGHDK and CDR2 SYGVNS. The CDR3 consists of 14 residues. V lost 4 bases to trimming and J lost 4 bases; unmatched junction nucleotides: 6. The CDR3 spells CASSGTGTLYEQYF. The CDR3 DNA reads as TGTGCCAGCAGTGGGACAGGGACATTATACGAGCAGTACTTC.

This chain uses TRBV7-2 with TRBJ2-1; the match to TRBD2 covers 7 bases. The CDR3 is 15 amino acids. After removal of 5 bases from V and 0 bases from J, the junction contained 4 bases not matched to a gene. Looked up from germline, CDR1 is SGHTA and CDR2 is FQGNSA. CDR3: CASSPGLVSYNEQFF. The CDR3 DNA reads TGTGCCAGCAGCCCAGGACTAGTCTCCTACAATGAGCAGTTCTTC.

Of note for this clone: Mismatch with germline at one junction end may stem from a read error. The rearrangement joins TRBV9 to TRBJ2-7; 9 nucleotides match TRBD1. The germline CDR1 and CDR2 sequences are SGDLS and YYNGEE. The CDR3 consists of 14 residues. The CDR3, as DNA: TGTGCCAGCAGCGTAGAGAGTGGCGGACAGGGGTTGGACTTC. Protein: CASSVESGGQGLDF.

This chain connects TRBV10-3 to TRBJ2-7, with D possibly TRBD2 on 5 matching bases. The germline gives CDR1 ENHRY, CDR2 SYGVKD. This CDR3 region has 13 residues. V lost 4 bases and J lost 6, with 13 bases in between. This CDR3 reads CAISAREPPEQYF. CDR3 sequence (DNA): TGTGCCATCAGTGCCCGGGAACCGCCCGAGCAGTACTTC.

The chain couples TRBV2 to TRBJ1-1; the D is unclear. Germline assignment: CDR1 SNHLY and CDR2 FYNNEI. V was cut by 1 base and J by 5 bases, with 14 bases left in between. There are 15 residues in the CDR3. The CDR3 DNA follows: TGTGCCAGCAGTGAAGTAAGGGTTTTAAAGACTGAAGCTTTCTTT. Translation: CASSEVRVLKTEAFF. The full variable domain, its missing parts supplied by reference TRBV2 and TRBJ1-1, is EPEVTQTPSHQVTQMGQEVILRCVPISNHLYFYWYRQILGQKVEFLVSFYNNEISEKSEIFDDQFSVERPDGSNFTLKIRSTKLEDSAMYFCASSEVRVLKTEAFFGQGTRLTVV.

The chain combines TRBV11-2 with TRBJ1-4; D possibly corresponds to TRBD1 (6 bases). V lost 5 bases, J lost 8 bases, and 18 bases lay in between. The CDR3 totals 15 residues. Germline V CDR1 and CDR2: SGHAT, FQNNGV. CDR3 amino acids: CASSPGAGAIEKLFF. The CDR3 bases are TGTGCCAGCAGCCCGGGTGCAGGGGCGATAGAAAAACTGTTTTTT.

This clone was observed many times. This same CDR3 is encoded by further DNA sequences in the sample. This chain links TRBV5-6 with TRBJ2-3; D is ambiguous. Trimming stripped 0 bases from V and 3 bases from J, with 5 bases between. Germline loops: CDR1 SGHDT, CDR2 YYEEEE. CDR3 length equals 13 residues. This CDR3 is CASSLDRTDTQYF. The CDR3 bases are TGTGCCAGCAGCTTGGATCGTACAGATACGCAGTATTTT.

CDR3 loop: CASSKQGSLLHSNEQFF. CDR3 DNA: TGTGCCAGCAGTAAACAGGGTTCGCTTCTACACAGCAATGAGCAGTTCTTC. The chain links TRBV25-1 to TRBJ2-1; weak D call: TRBD1 (6 bases). The CDR3 consists of 17 residues. Germline V gene data show CDR1 as MGHDK and CDR2 as SYGVNS. The V end lost 5 bases, the J end lost 6 bases, and 23 bases lay between the germline ends.